This TCR beta chain is from a study of beta chain features in type 1 diabetes. Isolated RNA was reverse transcribed in full, so expressed TCRB transcripts were sequenced. Using immunoSEQ multiplex PCR, the repertoire was profiled, and TCRdb retains in-frame clones only, with some absent. The sample holds 200,000 to 250,000 clones, 25% to 30% seen once. Via CD45RO/CCR7/CD25/CD127/CD95/CD27, cells of the CD4+ naive, central memory, regulatory and stem cell-like memory subsets were sorted. About this clone: Its antigen is not known.

Study-level points and caveats: All four CD4+ subsets from Type 1 diabetes patients carried moderately but significantly shorter TCRB CDR3s.

The ends were cut back, 2 bases at V and 5 bases at J, with 7 bases in the middle. Germline CDR1 is SGHTA and CDR2 is FQGNSA. The CDR3 sequence is 13 residues long. The sample was central memory CD4+ T cells from blood. This sequence was found in a man between 25 and 39 years old in good health. The gene calls are TRBV7-2 and TRBJ2-1; D gene ambiguous. CDR3: CASSLIDHNEQFF. Here the CDR3 DNA reads TGTGCCAGCAGCTTAATTGACCACAATGAGCAGTTCTTC.